The present TCR beta chain was sequenced within a study of blood T cells in healthy people across ages. Findings of the study overall: Older individuals had lower TCR beta diversity per million T cells (the decline was roughly linear). Estimated diversity, derived from one million T cells, was regarded as an underestimate.

Concerning this clonotype itself: Its antigen is unidentified.

The CDR3 covers 12 residues. From germline, CDR1 is MNHEY and CDR2 SVGEGT. Per-sample yields of isolated PBMCs were at least 7 million. The authors ran a second PCR of about 7 to 11 cycles using a sample-barcoded 5' primer and a J-beta primer mix. TCRdb reprocessed the 5' RACE reads via MiXCR and lists one record per CDR3 protein. The table has over 600,000 distinct CDR3 sequences, around three fifths seen once; the top ten hold around 24%. The receptor comes from a man aged 35 to 55 in good health. Sequenced sample: blood. The rearrangement links TRBV6-2 or TRBV6-3 to TRBJ2-5, with 7 bases fitting TRBD2. The J call may be wrong; the DNA end is better matched by TRBJ2-7. Here the CDR3 reads CASKESSGEQYF. The CDR3 DNA is TGTGCCAGCAAGGAGTCTAGCGGCGAGCAGTACTTC.